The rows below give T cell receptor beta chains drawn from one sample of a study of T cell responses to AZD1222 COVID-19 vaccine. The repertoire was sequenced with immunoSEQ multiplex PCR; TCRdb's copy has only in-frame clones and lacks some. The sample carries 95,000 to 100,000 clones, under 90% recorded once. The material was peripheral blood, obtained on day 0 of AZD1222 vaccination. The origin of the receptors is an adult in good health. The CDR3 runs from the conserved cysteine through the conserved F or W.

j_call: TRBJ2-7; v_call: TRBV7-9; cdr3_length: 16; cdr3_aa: CASSGGGNLRSYEQYF
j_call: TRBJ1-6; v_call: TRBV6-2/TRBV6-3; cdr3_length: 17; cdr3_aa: CASSSSSRSSYNSPLHF
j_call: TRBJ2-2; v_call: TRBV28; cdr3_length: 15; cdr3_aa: CASRGGAANTGELFF
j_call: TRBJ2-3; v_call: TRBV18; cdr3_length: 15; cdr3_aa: CASSPLDPPEDTQYF
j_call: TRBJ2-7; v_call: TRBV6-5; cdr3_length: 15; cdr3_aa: CASSTASGNEYEQYF
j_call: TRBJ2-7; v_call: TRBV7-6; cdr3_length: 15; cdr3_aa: CASSLGREASYEQYF
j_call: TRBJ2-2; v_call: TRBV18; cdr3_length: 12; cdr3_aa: CASSPATGELFF
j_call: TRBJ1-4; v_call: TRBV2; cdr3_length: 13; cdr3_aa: CASSEQGREKLFF
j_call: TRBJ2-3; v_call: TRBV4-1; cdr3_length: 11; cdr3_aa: CASSLGDTQYF
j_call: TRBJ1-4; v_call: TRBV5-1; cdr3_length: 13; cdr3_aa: CASSRGEDEKLFF
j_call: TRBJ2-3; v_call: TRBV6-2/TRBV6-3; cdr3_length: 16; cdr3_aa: CASSYSGSGSSDTQYF
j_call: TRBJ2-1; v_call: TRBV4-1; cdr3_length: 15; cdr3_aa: CASSQGQGDYNEQFF
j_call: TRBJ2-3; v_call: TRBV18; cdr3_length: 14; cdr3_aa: CASSPPSHQDTQYF
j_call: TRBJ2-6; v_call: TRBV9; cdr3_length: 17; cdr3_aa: CASSVVKGPSGANVLTF